The clone carrying this TCR beta chain came up a few times. The data belong to a study of blood T cell repertoires in COVID-19. TCRdb's copy holds only in-frame clones and misses some; the assay was immunoSEQ multiplex PCR. This table has some 90,000 clones, 80% to 90% appearing once. The CDR3 covers 16 residues. Trimming stripped 2 bases from V and 1 base from J, with 11 bases between. Per the germline V gene, CDR1 is SGHTA and CDR2 is FQGNSA. What was sequenced was peripheral blood. This rearrangement joins TRBV7-2 to TRBJ2-2; maybe TRBD2 (6 bases). This clonotype originated in a man over 45 with acute or convalescent COVID-19. The CDR3: CASSLRGGVNTGELFF. In DNA, the CDR3 is TGTGCCAGCAGCTTAAGGGGCGGGGTGAACACCGGGGAGCTGTTTTTT.